This T cell receptor beta chain was observed in a study of blood T cell repertoires in COVID-19. CDR1 SGHTA and CDR2 FQGNSA come from the germline V gene. V was pared by 2 bases and J by 3 bases, with 11 bases between. The CDR3 covers 15 residues. This clone was recorded only once. Sequenced by immunoSEQ multiplex PCR; TCRdb stores in-frame clones only, minus some. This table holds about 250,000 clones, roughly four fifths found once. The rearrangement uses TRBV7-2 and TRBJ1-5; unclear D gene. Material: peripheral blood. The TCR was taken from a woman in her 70s with acute or convalescent COVID-19. Written as DNA, the CDR3 is TGTGCCAGCAGCTTACGGGGTACTTCCAATCAGCCCCAGCATTTT. Its protein product is CASSLRGTSNQPQHF.